The 19 T cell receptor beta chains below come from one sample, sequenced in a study of cytomegalovirus exposure and HLA in healthy donors. The PCR had 60 Vbeta and 13 Jbeta primers. Here immunoSEQ multiplex PCR was the method, and the copy in TCRdb shows in-frame clones only, minus some. This sample's table reports 120,000 to 150,000 clones. Sequencing was performed on PBMCs. The receptors were gathered from a middle-aged man in good health and CMV-seronegative.

The chain employs TRBV7-9 and TRBJ2-4; 8 bases line up with TRBD2. With V trimmed by 5 bases and J by 1 base, 16 bases remained unmatched. CDR1 and CDR2 (germline): SEHNR, FQNEAQ (reference sequence). The CDR3 is 19 amino acids. The CDR3 loop reads CASSNERRGGDLAKNIQYF. The CDR3 nucleotides read TGTGCCAGCAGCAATGAGAGACGGGGGGGGGATTTGGCCAAAAACATTCAGTACTTC.

V gene TRBV5-1 combines with J gene TRBJ2-5, with 8 bases that match TRBD1. The J call is uncertain, as TRBJ2-7 better fits the DNA end. CDR1 SGHRS and CDR2 YFSETQ come from the germline V gene. This CDR3 has 14 amino acids. The CDR3 bases are TGCGCCAGCAGCATCGGGGACAGGACCTACGAGCAGTACTTC. Translation: CASSIGDRTYEQYF.

The V gene is TRBV28, the J gene TRBJ2-7; 9 nucleotides agree with TRBD1. The CDR3 covers 15 residues. J gave up 2 bases and V 7 bases, and 9 bases lay outside the gene matches. Germline CDR1 and CDR2: MDHEN and SYDVKM. The DNA of the CDR3 is TGTGCCAGCACCCCGGGGACAGGGTCGACCTACGAGCAGTACTTC. Its translation is CASTPGTGSTYEQYF.

This chain uses TRBV9 with TRBJ2-3, with TRBD2 as a possible D gene (6 bases). Trimming shortened V by 0 bases and J by 2 bases, and 10 bases separated the two germline ends. CDR1 and CDR2 (germline): SGDLS, YYNGEE. This CDR3 has 15 amino acids. CDR3 bases: TGTGCCAGCAGCGTAGCTTGGGGGGTCACAGATACGCAGTATTTT. This gives the protein CASSVAWGVTDTQYF. Full variable domain (missing parts from reference TRBV9 and TRBJ2-3): DSGVTQTPKHLITATGQRVTLRCSPRSGDLSVYWYQQSLDQGLQFLIQYYNGEERAKGNILERFSAQQFPDLHSELNLSSLELGDSALYFCASSVAWGVTDTQYFGPGTRLTVL.

The rearrangement links TRBV11-2 to TRBJ2-5, with a possible D match to TRBD1 (6 bases). Trimming removed 4 bases at V and 2 bases at J, with 14 bases between. CDR1 is SGHAT and CDR2 is FQNNGV in the germline V gene. This CDR3 region has 15 residues. CDR3 coding DNA: TGTGCCAGCAGCTACCGGACAGCACCTCAAGAGACCCAGTACTTC. It encodes CASSYRTAPQETQYF.

CDR3 sequence (DNA): TGTGCCAGCAGCTTAGATCTACGAAACCCCGCGTTGACGCAGTATTTT. Translating it yields CASSLDLRNPALTQYF. The V gene is TRBV11-2, the J gene TRBJ2-3; D is ambiguous. Germline lookup yields CDR1 SGHAT and CDR2 FQNNGV. The ends were cut back, 0 bases at V and 9 bases at J, with 19 bases in the middle. This CDR3 spans 16 amino acids. Full variable domain (missing parts from reference TRBV11-2 and TRBJ2-3): EAGVAQSPRYKIIEKRQSVAFWCNPISGHATLYWYQQILGQGPKLLIQFQNNGVVDDSQLPKDRFSAERLKGVDSTLKIQPAKLEDSAVYLCASSLDLRNPALTQYFGPGTRLTVL.

The rearrangement joins TRBV11-2 to TRBJ1-4; 7 bases match TRBD1. Trimming took 1 base from V and 4 from J; bases not matched to a gene: 3. The CDR3 spans 15 residues. Germline V lookup: CDR1 SGHAT, CDR2 FQNNGV. Here the CDR3 DNA reads TGTGCCAGCAGCTTAGGGGGACAGTTTAATGAAAAACTGTTTTTT. Its protein product is CASSLGGQFNEKLFF.

V and J are TRBV4-1 and TRBJ1-2, with 9 bases identical to TRBD1. Germline V gene sequence: CDR1 MGHRA, CDR2 YSYEKL. CDR3 length equals 16 residues. Germline trimming cut 4 bases from V and 4 bases from J; bases unmatched to any gene: 10. The CDR3 loop is CASSLVGQGLSYGYTF. The CDR3 DNA reads TGCGCCAGCAGCCTGGTGGGACAGGGATTGTCCTATGGCTACACCTTC.

The J gene is TRBJ1-5, the V gene TRBV7-6, with 9 bases identical to TRBD1. The CDR3 loop spans 15 amino acids. V dropped 5 bases and J dropped 7; count of bases not matched to a gene: 9. From germline, CDR1 is SGHVS and CDR2 FNYEAQ. This chain's CDR3 is CASSLGTGSGQPQHF. Here the CDR3 DNA reads TGTGCCAGCAGCCTGGGGACAGGGTCGGGGCAGCCCCAGCATTTT.

The chain is built from TRBV7-2 and TRBJ2-7, with D possibly matching TRBD1 (6 bases). Per the germline V gene, CDR1 is SGHTA and CDR2 is FQGNSA. V shed 5 bases and J shed 1 base, with 15 bases lying between them. The CDR3 totals 15 residues. The CDR3, as DNA: TGTGCCAGCAGCGGCGGTCCCGGGACATCCTACGAGCAGTACTTC. Translated: CASSGGPGTSYEQYF. The variable domain in full, completed from reference TRBV7-2 and TRBJ2-7, reads GAGVSQSPSNKVTEKGKDVELRCDPISGHTALYWYRQSLGQGLEFLIYFQGNSAPDKSGLPSDRFSAERTGGSVSTLTIQRTQQEDSAVYLCASSGGPGTSYEQYFGPGTRLTVT.

Details on this clone: The sample contains more than one DNA sequence encoding this CDR3. J is TRBJ2-5 and V is TRBV5-4; 8 nucleotides line up with TRBD1. With 5 bases clipped from V and 5 bases from J, the junction kept 5 bases outside the gene matches. The CDR3 is 13 residues long. Germline lookup yields CDR1 SGHNT and CDR2 YYREEE (reference sequence). The CDR3 is CASRDNRGETQYF. The CDR3 coding sequence is TGTGCCAGCAGGGACAACAGGGGGGAGACCCAGTACTTC.

The V gene is TRBV6-4, the J gene TRBJ2-7; 9 nucleotides match TRBD2. The V and J ends lost 5 bases and 0 bases, in that order; junction bases with no gene match: 5. The CDR3 length is 15 residues. CDR1 is MRHNA and CDR2 is SNTAGT in the germline V gene. CDR3 amino acids: CASSLHSGGSYEQYF. The CDR3 DNA reads TGTGCCAGCAGTCTACATAGCGGGGGCTCCTACGAGCAGTACTTC.

The chain combines TRBV28 with TRBJ1-1; 8 nucleotides line up with TRBD1. With 4 bases clipped from V and 5 bases from J, the junction kept 9 bases outside the gene matches. Germline-derived CDR1 and CDR2 are MDHEN and SYDVKM. The CDR3 loop spans 15 amino acids. The CDR3 reads CASSSPGQGETEAFF. In nucleotides, the CDR3 is TGTGCCAGCAGTTCCCCCGGACAGGGTGAGACTGAAGCTTTCTTT.

The V and J genes are TRBV5-4 and TRBJ2-5, with TRBD2 as a possible D gene (5 bases). CDR1 is SGHNT and CDR2 is YYREEE in the germline V gene (reference sequence). CDR3 size: 13 residues. Trimming took off 3 bases at V and 3 bases at J, with 9 bases between the two ends. The CDR3 protein is CASSWTGEETQYF. DNA of the CDR3: TGTGCCAGCAGCTGGACCGGGGAAGAGACCCAGTACTTC.

The chain is built from TRBV20-1 and TRBJ1-2; maybe TRBD1 (5 bases). The CDR3 totals 11 residues. V lost 2 bases to trimming and J lost 6 bases, with 7 bases between them. Per germline, CDR1 DFQATT and CDR2 SNEGSKA (reference sequence). Written as DNA, the CDR3 is TGCAGTGCTAGAAGGGGAAATGGCTACACCTTC. Translated, it gives CSARRGNGYTF.

The rearrangement links TRBV7-3 to TRBJ2-5, with TRBD1 matching 8 bases. Losses at the gene ends were 2 bases for V and 3 bases for J; bases not matched to a gene: 5. The CDR3 consists of 15 residues. Germline V gives CDR1 SGHTA, CDR2 FQGTGA. CDR3 residues: CASSLGGQDKETQYF. For the CDR3, the DNA is TGTGCCAGCAGCTTAGGGGGACAGGATAAAGAGACCCAGTACTTC.

The gene calls are TRBV6-1 and TRBJ1-1, with a tentative D call TRBD1 (5 bases). The germline CDR1 and CDR2 sequences are MNHNS and SASEGT. The CDR3 is 17 residues long. V lost 4 bases, J lost 3 bases, and 21 bases lay in between. The CDR3 DNA sequence: TGTGCCAGCAGTGCACAAGGACCCCGAGAAGGGGACACTGAAGCTTTCTTT. Its protein product is CASSAQGPREGDTEAFF.

The J gene is TRBJ1-1, the V gene TRBV6-4, with 7 bases that match TRBD1. Germline-derived CDR1 and CDR2 are MRHNA and SNTAGT. CDR3 size: 15 residues. The V and J ends lost 2 bases and 3 bases, in that order; junction bases with no gene match: 6. CDR3 DNA sequence: TGTGCCAGCAGTGACCGACAGGGTATTTACACTGAAGCTTTCTTT. Translating gives CASSDRQGIYTEAFF.

The genes are TRBV2 and TRBJ2-7, with no clear D. Per the germline V gene, CDR1 is SNHLY and CDR2 is FYNNEI. CDR3 length: 14 residues. Trimming left V 6 bases short and J 2 bases short, with 14 bases between. The CDR3 is CASRQSGLAYEQYF. The CDR3 DNA follows: TGTGCCAGCAGACAATCGGGTCTGGCCTACGAGCAGTACTTC. Drawing the rest from reference TRBV2 and TRBJ2-7, the complete variable domain is EPEVTQTPSHQVTQMGQEVILRCVPISNHLYFYWYRQILGQKVEFLVSFYNNEISEKSEIFDDQFSVERPDGSNFTLKIRSTKLEDSAMYFCASRQSGLAYEQYFGPGTRLTVT.